The rows below give T cell receptor beta chains drawn from one sample of a study of cytomegalovirus exposure and HLA in healthy donors. Measured with immunoSEQ multiplex PCR; TCRdb has only the in-frame clones, and not every one. The sample includes 45,000 to 60,000 clones. Sequencing was performed on PBMCs. All receptors derive from a male donor in good health and CMV-seronegative. CDR3s include the opening cysteine and the closing phenylalanine or tryptophan. Each record gives: J gene, D gene, V gene, CDR3 DNA, CDR3 protein. D genes are given only for firm matches.

TRBJ2-2	-	TRBV30	TGTGCCTGGAAGGCAGGACAATTT	CAWKAGQF
TRBJ2-1	-	TRBV7-9	TGTGCCAGCAGCTTAGTACTAAGCTCCTACAATGAGCAGTTCTTC	CASSLVLSSYNEQFF
TRBJ1-3	-	TRBV9	TGTGCCAGCAGCTCCCCAGGGGCCGAACGAAACACCATATATTTT	CASSSPGAERNTIYF
TRBJ1-1	TRBD1	TRBV30	TGTGCCTGGAGCCCAACAGGGGGATCCGCTTTCTTT	CAWSPTGGSAFF
TRBJ2-1	-	TRBV27	TGTGCCAGCAGTTTATTTCGCGGCTACAATGAGCAGTTCTTC	CASSLFRGYNEQFF
TRBJ1-6	-	TRBV30	TGTGCCTGGAACGGGGTCTATAATTCACCCCTCCACTTT	CAWNGVYNSPLHF
TRBJ2-7	TRBD1	TRBV7-7	TGTGCTAGCAGCCTGGGGACAGGGGGGTCCTACGAGCAGTACTTC	CASSLGTGGSYEQYF
TRBJ1-1	TRBD1	TRBV5-1	TGCGCCAGCAGTCCGACAGGGCTAAACACTGAAGCTTTCTTT	CASSPTGLNTEAFF
TRBJ2-5	TRBD1	TRBV10-3	TGTGCCATCAGACCCGGACAGGGACAAGAGACCCAGTACTTC	CAIRPGQGQETQYF
TRBJ2-5	TRBD1	TRBV6-5	TGTGCCAGCAGTAGTCCGGGACAGGGAGGCGAGACCCAGTACTTC	CASSSPGQGGETQYF
TRBJ2-1	-	TRBV27	TGTGCCAGCGCAAACAGGGCCAATGAGCAGTTCTTC	CASANRANEQFF
TRBJ2-7	-	TRBV30	TGTGCCTGGCATCGACAGCCCTACGAGCAGTACTTC	CAWHRQPYEQYF
TRBJ2-7	-	TRBV30	TGTGCCTGGAGTGTAGGTCTTCGAGCAGGGGAGGGCGAGCAGTACTTC	CAWSVGLRAGEGEQYF
TRBJ2-3	-	TRBV9	TGTGCCAGCAGCATCGGTAGCCCACCCACCACAGATACGCAGTATTTT	CASSIGSPPTTDTQYF
TRBJ1-6	-	TRBV4-3	TGCGCCAGCAGCCAAGACGGACATCCTAAAAGGGGTTCACCCCTCCACTTT	CASSQDGHPKRGSPLHF
TRBJ2-5	-	TRBV10-3	TGTGCCATCTCCAGGGAAAATAACCAAGAGACCCAGTACTTC	CAISRENNQETQYF
TRBJ1-2	-	TRBV5-6	TGTGCCAGCAGCTCCCGAGAGGGGGTTTATGGCTACACCTTC	CASSSREGVYGYTF
TRBJ2-7	TRBD1	TRBV27	TGTGCCAGCAGAGGCAGGGGGCTCTACGAGCAGTACTTC	CASRGRGLYEQYF
TRBJ2-7	TRBD1	TRBV11-3	TGTGCCAGCAGTCCCGCCGGACAGGCCGCCCGCGAGCAGTACTTC	CASSPAGQAAREQYF
TRBJ2-3	TRBD2	TRBV5-1	TGCGCCAGCAGCCCTCGGGGGGGCCCTGAAGATACGCAGTATTTT	CASSPRGGPEDTQYF
TRBJ2-2	TRBD1	TRBV7-6	TGTGCCAGCAGCTACAGGGGGCAGAACACCGGGGAGCTGTTTTTT	CASSYRGQNTGELFF
TRBJ2-7	TRBD2	TRBV12-5	TGTGCTAGTGGTTTGGTAGGGCTAGCGGGCGAGGAGCAGTACTTC	CASGLVGLAGEEQYF
TRBJ1-3	-	TRBV19	TGTGCCAGTAGTATTGGACAGATCTCTGGAAACACCATATATTTT	CASSIGQISGNTIYF
TRBJ1-1	-	TRBV7-8	TGTGCCAGCAGCAACCTACAGGGTCGGGCTGAAGCTTTCTTT	CASSNLQGRAEAFF
TRBJ1-6	-	TRBV5-1	TGCGCCAGCAGCTTGGAGCGGTTTTTTCAATCACCCCTCCACTTT	CASSLERFFQSPLHF
TRBJ2-3	TRBD1	TRBV5-1	TGCGCCAGCAGCTTGTACGGACAGGTCCCGACAGATACGCAGTATTTT	CASSLYGQVPTDTQYF
TRBJ2-3	-	TRBV6-1	TGTGCCAGCAGTGAACCGAACATAAGTACAGATACGCAGTATTTT	CASSEPNISTDTQYF
TRBJ1-2	-	TRBV9	TGTGCCAGCAGCACCTATGATCCCTTGGTAGATGGCTACACCTTC	CASSTYDPLVDGYTF
TRBJ2-5	-	TRBV2	TGTGCCAGCAGTCCCGGACTCCGAGAGACCCAGTACTTC	CASSPGLRETQYF
TRBJ2-5	TRBD1	TRBV4-3	TGCGCCAGCAGCCTAGGGACAGGCCAAGAGACCCAGTACTTC	CASSLGTGQETQYF
TRBJ1-6	-	TRBV7-8	TGTGCCAGCAGCTTAGAAAAGGGGAAGGGACCCCTCCACTTT	CASSLEKGKGPLHF
TRBJ2-7	-	TRBV30	TGTGCCTGGAGTGTAAGCCCCAACTTGGTTCAGGGGTTCGTACGCGAGCAGTACTTC	CAWSVSPNLVQGFVREQYF
TRBJ2-7	TRBD2	TRBV30	TGTGCCTGGAGTGAGTGGTTGCCCGAGCGGGATTACTACGAGCAGTACTTC	CAWSEWLPERDYYEQYF
TRBJ2-3	TRBD2	TRBV11-3	TGTGCCAGCAGTCAAGGACGCGGGGGGGGGCGAAGTTCGGATACGCAGTATTTT	CASSQGRGGGRSSDTQYF
TRBJ1-1	-	TRBV2	TGTGCCAGCAATGCGGACGCAGAGCTAGCCACTGAAGCTTTCTTT	CASNADAELATEAFF
TRBJ1-3	TRBD1	TRBV6-5	TGTGCCAGCAGCAGACAGGGATCTTTTGGAAACACCATATATTTT	CASSRQGSFGNTIYF
TRBJ1-3	-	TRBV5-1	TGCGCCAGCAGTCCCGGGGGGGCGAAAAACACCATATATTTT	CASSPGGAKNTIYF
TRBJ1-2	-	TRBV27	TGTGCCAGCAGTGTAAGCCCGGCCGGGAACTATGGCTACACCTTC	CASSVSPAGNYGYTF
TRBJ1-1	-	TRBV5-1	TGCGCCAGCAGCTTGGCCGGGGGGAACACTGAAGCTTTCTTT	CASSLAGGNTEAFF
TRBJ2-1	TRBD1	TRBV6-6	TGTGCCAGCATCCGACTTAGACAGGGTTACAATGAGCAGTTCTTC	CASIRLRQGYNEQFF